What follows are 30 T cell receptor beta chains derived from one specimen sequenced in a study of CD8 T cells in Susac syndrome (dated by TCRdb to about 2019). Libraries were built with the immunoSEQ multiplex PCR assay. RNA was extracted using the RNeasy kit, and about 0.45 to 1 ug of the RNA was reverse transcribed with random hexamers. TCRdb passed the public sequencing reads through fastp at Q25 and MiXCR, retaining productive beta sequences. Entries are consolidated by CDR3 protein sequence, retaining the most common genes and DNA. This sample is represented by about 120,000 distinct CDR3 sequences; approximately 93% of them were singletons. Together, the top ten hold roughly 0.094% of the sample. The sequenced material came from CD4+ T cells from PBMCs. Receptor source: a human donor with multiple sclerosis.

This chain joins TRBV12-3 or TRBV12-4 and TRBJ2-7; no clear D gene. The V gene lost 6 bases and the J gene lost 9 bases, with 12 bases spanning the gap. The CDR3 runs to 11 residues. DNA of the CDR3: TGTGCCAGCAGCTCATCTGCTGGGCAGTACTTC. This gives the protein CASSSSAGQYF.

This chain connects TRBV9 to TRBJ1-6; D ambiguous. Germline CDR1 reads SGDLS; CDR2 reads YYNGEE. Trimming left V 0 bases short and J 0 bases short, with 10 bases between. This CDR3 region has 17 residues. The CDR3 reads CASSVDHKSSYNSPLHF. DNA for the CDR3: TGTGCCAGCAGCGTAGACCACAAGAGCTCCTATAATTCACCCCTCCACTTT.

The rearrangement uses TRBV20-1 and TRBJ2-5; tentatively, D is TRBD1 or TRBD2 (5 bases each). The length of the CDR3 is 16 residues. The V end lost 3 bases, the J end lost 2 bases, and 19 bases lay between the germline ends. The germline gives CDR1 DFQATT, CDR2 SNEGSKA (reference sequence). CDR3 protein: CSASTGRGNLQETQYF. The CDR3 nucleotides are TGCAGTGCTAGTACAGGACGGGGTAACCTTCAAGAGACCCAGTACTTC.

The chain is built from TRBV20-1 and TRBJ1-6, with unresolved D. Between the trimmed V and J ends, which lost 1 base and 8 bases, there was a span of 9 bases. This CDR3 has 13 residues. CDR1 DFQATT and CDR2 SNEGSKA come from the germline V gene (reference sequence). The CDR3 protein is CSARGANYSPLHF. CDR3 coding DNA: TGCAGTGCTAGAGGGGCCAATTATTCACCCCTCCACTTT.

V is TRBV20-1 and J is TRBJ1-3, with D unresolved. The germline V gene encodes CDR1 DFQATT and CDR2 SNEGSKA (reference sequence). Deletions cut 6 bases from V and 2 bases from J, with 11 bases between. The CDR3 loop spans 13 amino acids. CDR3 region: CSASSGPGNTIYF. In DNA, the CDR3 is TGCAGTGCAAGCTCAGGCCCTGGAAACACCATATATTTT.

CDR3 nucleotides: TGTGCCAGCTCACCACAGGGGGCGGGTGAGCAGTTCTTC. This gives the protein CASSPQGAGEQFF. The chain uses TRBV18 and TRBJ2-1; 7 nucleotides agree with TRBD1. Germline trimming cut 1 base from V and 9 bases from J; bases unmatched to any gene: 3. The CDR3 is made up of 13 amino acids. Germline assignment: CDR1 KGHSH and CDR2 LQKENI.

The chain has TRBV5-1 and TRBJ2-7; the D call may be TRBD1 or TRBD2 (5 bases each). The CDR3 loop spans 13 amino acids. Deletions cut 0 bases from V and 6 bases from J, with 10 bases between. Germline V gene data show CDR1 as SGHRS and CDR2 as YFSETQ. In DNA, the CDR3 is TGCGCCAGCAGCTTGGGATCCGGGACCGAGCAGTACTTC. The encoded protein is CASSLGSGTEQYF.

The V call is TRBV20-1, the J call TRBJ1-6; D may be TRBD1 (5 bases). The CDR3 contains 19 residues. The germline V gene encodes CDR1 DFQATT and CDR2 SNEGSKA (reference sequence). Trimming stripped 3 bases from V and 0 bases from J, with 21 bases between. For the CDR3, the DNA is TGCAGTGCTAGGGGGGGGTATACGGAGGAGAGCTCCTATAATTCACCCCTCCACTTT. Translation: CSARGGYTEESSYNSPLHF.

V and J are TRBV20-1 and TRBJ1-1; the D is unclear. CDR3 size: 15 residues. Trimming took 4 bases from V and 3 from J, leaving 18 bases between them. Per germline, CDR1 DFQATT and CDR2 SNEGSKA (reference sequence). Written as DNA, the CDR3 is TGCAGTGCTAACCGGTTAGGGTTGACGGACACTGAAGCTTTCTTT. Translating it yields CSANRLGLTDTEAFF.

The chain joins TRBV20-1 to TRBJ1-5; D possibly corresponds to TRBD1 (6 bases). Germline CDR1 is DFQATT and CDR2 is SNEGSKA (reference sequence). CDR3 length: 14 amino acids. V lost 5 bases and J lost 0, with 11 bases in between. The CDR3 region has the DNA TGCAGTGCTGGGGGCCACAATAGCAATCAGCCCCAGCATTTT. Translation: CSAGGHNSNQPQHF.

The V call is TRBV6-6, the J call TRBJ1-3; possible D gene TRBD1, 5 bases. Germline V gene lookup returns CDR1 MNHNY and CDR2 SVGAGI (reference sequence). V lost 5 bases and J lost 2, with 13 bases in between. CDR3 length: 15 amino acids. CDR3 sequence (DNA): TGTGCCAGCAGTACTACCGGGACCACTGGAAACACCATATATTTT. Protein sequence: CASSTTGTTGNTIYF.

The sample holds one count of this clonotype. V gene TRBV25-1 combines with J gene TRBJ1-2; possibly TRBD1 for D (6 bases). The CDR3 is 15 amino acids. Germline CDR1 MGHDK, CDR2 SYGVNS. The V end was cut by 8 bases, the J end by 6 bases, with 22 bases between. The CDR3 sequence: CASRPHAEYRDGYTF. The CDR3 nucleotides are TGTGCCAGCCGACCTCATGCGGAATACAGGGATGGCTACACCTTC.

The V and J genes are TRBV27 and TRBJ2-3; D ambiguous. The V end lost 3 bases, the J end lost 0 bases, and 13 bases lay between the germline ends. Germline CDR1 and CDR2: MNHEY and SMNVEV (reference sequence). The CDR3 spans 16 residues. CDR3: CASSFRAAPSTDTQYF. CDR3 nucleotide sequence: TGTGCCAGCAGTTTCCGGGCAGCCCCTAGCACAGATACGCAGTATTTT.

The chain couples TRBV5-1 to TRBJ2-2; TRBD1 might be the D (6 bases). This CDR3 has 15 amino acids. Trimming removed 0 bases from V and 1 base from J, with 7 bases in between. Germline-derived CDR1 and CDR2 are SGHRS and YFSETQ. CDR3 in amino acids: CASSLARGNTGELFF. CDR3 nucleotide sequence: TGCGCCAGCAGCTTGGCCAGGGGGAACACCGGGGAGCTGTTTTTT.

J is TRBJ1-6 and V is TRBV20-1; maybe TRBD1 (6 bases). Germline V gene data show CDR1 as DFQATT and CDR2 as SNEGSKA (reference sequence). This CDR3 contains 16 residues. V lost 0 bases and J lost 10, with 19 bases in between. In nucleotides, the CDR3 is TGCAGTGCTAGAGAGGAGGTACAGGGAGGCGCGTCACCCCTCCACTTT. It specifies CSAREEVQGGASPLHF.

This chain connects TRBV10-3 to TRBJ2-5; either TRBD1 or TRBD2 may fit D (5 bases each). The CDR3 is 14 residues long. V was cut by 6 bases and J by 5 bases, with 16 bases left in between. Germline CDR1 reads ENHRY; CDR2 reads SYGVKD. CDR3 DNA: TGTGCCATCAGGCAGACAGACTATGGGGAGACCCAGTACTTC. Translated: CAIRQTDYGETQYF.

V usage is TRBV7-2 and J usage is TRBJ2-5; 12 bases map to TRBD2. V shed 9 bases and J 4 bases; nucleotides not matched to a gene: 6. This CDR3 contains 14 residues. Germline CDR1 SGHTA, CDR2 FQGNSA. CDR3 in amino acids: CASKTSGGPETQYF. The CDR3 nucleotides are TGTGCCAGTAAGACTAGCGGGGGACCAGAGACCCAGTACTTC.

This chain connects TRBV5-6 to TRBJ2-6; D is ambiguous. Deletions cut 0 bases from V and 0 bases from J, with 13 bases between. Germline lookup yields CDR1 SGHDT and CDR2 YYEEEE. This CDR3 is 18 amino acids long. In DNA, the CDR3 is TGTGCCAGCAGCTTGGAGCAGATCCCACTCTCTGGGGCCAACGTCCTGACTTTC. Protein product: CASSLEQIPLSGANVLTF.

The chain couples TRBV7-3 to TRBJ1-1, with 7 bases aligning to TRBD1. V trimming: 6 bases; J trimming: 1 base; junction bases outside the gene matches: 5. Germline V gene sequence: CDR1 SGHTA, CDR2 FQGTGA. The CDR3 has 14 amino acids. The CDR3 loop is CASRTTGPNTEAFF. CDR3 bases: TGTGCCAGCAGGACGACAGGGCCGAACACTGAAGCTTTCTTT.

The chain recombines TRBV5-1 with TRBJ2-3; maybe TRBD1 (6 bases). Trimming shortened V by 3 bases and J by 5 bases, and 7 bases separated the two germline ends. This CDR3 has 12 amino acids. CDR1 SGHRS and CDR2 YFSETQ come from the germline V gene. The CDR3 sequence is CASSWTEDTQYF. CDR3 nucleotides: TGCGCCAGCAGCTGGACAGAAGATACGCAGTATTTT. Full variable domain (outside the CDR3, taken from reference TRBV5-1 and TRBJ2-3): KAGVTQTPRYLIKTRGQQVTLSCSPISGHRSVSWYQQTPGQGLQFLFEYFSETQRNKGNFPGRFSGRQFSNSRSEMNVSTLELGDSALYLCASSWTEDTQYFGPGTRLTVL.

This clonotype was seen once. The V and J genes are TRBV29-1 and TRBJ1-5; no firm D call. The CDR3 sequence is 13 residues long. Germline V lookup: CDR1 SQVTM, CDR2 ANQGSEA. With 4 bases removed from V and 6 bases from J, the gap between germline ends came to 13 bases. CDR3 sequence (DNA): TGCAGCGTTGTTTCGCAGGACGGTCAGCCCCAGCATTTT. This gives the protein CSVVSQDGQPQHF.

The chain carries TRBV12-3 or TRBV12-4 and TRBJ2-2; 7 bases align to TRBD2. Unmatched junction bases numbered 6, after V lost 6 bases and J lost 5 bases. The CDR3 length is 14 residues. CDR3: CASSIAGRTGELFF. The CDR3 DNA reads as TGTGCCAGCAGCATAGCGGGCAGGACCGGGGAGCTGTTTTTT.

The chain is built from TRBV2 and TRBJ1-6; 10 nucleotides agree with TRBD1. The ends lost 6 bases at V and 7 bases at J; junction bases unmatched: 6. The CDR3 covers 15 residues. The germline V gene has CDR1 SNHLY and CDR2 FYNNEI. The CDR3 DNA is TGTGCCAGCAGCCCAGACAGGGGGCGGAATTCACCCCTCCACTTT. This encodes CASSPDRGRNSPLHF. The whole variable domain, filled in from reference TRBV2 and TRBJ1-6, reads EPEVTQTPSHQVTQMGQEVILRCVPISNHLYFYWYRQILGQKVEFLVSFYNNEISEKSEIFDDQFSVERPDGSNFTLKIRSTKLEDSAMYFCASSPDRGRNSPLHFGNGTRLTVT.

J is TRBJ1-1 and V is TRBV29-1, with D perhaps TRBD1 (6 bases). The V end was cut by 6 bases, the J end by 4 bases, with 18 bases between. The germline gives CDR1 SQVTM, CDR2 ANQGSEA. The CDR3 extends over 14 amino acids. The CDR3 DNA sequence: TGCAGCGTAGCCGGAGGGGGGGCGACCACTGAAGCTTTCTTT. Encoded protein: CSVAGGGATTEAFF.

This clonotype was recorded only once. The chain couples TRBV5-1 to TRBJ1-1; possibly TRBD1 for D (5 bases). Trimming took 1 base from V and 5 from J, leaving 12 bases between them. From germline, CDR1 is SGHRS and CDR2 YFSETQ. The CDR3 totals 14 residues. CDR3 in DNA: TGCGCCAGCAGCTTGTTGGGGAGGACAACTGAAGCTTTCTTT. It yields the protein CASSLLGRTTEAFF.

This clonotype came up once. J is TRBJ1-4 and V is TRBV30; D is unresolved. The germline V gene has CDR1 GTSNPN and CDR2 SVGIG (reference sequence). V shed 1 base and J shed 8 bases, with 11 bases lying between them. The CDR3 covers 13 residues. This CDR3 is CAWSDPGVEKLFF. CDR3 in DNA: TGTGCCTGGAGTGACCCCGGTGTAGAAAAACTGTTTTTT.

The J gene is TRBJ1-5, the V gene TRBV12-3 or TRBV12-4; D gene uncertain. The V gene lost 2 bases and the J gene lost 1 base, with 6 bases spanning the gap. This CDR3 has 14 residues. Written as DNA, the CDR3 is TGTGCCAGCAGTTTATTCGACAGCAATCAGCCCCAGCATTTT. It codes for CASSLFDSNQPQHF.

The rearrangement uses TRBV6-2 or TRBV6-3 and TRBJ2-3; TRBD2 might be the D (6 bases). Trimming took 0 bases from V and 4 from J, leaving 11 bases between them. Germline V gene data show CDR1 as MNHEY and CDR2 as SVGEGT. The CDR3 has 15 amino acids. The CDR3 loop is CASSYSDWEADTQYF. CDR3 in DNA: TGTGCCAGCAGTTACTCCGACTGGGAGGCAGATACGCAGTATTTT.

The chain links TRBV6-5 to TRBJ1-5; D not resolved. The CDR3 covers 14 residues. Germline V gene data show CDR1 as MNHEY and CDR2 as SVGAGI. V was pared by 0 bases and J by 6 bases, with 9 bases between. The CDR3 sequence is CASSYSRQAQPQHF. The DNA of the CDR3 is TGTGCCAGCAGTTACTCCCGGCAAGCTCAGCCCCAGCATTTT.

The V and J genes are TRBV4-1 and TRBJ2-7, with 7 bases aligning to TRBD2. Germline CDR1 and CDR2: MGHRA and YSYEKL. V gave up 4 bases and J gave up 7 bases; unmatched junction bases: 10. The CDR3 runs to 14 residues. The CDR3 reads CASSRNGEGKEQYF. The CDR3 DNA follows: TGCGCCAGCAGCCGGAATGGGGAGGGTAAAGAGCAGTACTTC.